Listed below are T cell receptor beta chains from one sample, sequenced in a study of cytomegalovirus exposure and HLA in healthy donors. Some clones are missing from TCRdb's copy, which holds only in-frame ones; the method was immunoSEQ multiplex PCR. Here the sample spans about 150,000 clones, about 80% being singletons. Sequencing was carried out using PBMCs. The receptor set was obtained from a male donor in good health and CMV-seronegative. CDR3s include the opening cysteine and the closing phenylalanine or tryptophan. The order of the fields is clone size, J gene, D gene, V gene, CDR3 protein, CDR3 DNA. The D gene is left open where the match is weak. The size entry is marked missing in some rows and otherwise reads once, few, many or a size class.

abundance: -
j_gene: TRBJ2-5
d_gene: TRBD2
v_gene: TRBV7-9
CDR3aa: CASSPRLGGSQETQYF
CDR3nt: TGTGCCAGCAGCCCAAGGTTGGGAGGGAGTCAAGAGACCCAGTACTTC

abundance: -
j_gene: TRBJ2-7
d_gene: -
v_gene: TRBV19
CDR3aa: CASSIPGPYEQYF
CDR3nt: TGTGCCAGTAGTATCCCAGGGCCCTACGAGCAGTACTTC

abundance: once
j_gene: TRBJ1-5
d_gene: TRBD1
v_gene: TRBV7-9
CDR3aa: CASSARQGANQPQHF
CDR3nt: TGTGCCAGCAGCGCCCGACAGGGGGCGAATCAGCCCCAGCATTTT

abundance: -
j_gene: TRBJ2-7
d_gene: -
v_gene: TRBV4-3
CDR3aa: CASSQETGTYEQYF
CDR3nt: TGCGCCAGCAGCCAAGAGACAGGAACCTACGAGCAGTACTTC

abundance: -
j_gene: TRBJ1-2
d_gene: TRBD1
v_gene: TRBV7-2
CDR3aa: CASSLAPTGGYGYTF
CDR3nt: TGTGCCAGCAGCTTAGCCCCGACAGGGGGCTATGGCTACACCTTC

abundance: -
j_gene: TRBJ1-1
d_gene: -
v_gene: TRBV14
CDR3aa: CASSQDVSEAFF
CDR3nt: TGTGCCAGCAGCCAAGATGTCTCGGAGGCTTTCTTT

abundance: -
j_gene: TRBJ1-1
d_gene: -
v_gene: TRBV9
CDR3aa: CASDGGGFTEAFF
CDR3nt: TGTGCCAGCGACGGGGGAGGGTTCACTGAAGCTTTCTTT

abundance: -
j_gene: TRBJ1-5
d_gene: TRBD1
v_gene: TRBV6-4
CDR3aa: CASSAQQGQPQHF
CDR3nt: TGTGCCAGCAGCGCGCAACAGGGGCAGCCCCAGCATTTT

abundance: once
j_gene: TRBJ2-7
d_gene: TRBD1
v_gene: TRBV4-1
CDR3aa: CASRQIHAPGQGLHEQYF
CDR3nt: TGCGCCAGCAGACAAATACATGCACCGGGACAGGGGTTGCACGAGCAGTACTTC

abundance: -
j_gene: TRBJ2-7
d_gene: TRBD2
v_gene: TRBV29-1
CDR3aa: CSVGTSGSSNEQYF
CDR3nt: TGCAGCGTTGGGACTAGCGGGAGTTCCAACGAGCAGTACTTC

abundance: -
j_gene: TRBJ1-3
d_gene: -
v_gene: TRBV2
CDR3aa: CASRFQPRGSSGNTIYF
CDR3nt: TGTGCCAGCAGGTTCCAGCCCAGGGGTTCCTCTGGAAACACCATATATTTT

abundance: -
j_gene: TRBJ2-1
d_gene: TRBD2
v_gene: TRBV2
CDR3aa: CASSVLAGNEQFF
CDR3nt: TGTGCCAGCAGCGTACTAGCGGGCAATGAGCAGTTCTTC

abundance: once
j_gene: TRBJ2-5
d_gene: -
v_gene: TRBV18
CDR3aa: CASSQNGGSQETQYF
CDR3nt: TGTGCCAGCTCACAGAATGGAGGCTCCCAAGAGACCCAGTACTTC

abundance: -
j_gene: TRBJ1-2
d_gene: TRBD1
v_gene: TRBV6-4
CDR3aa: CASSESQGADGYTF
CDR3nt: TGTGCCAGCAGTGAATCTCAGGGGGCGGATGGCTACACCTTC

abundance: -
j_gene: TRBJ2-5
d_gene: TRBD1
v_gene: TRBV7-2
CDR3aa: CASSRNRGAVTQYF
CDR3nt: TGTGCCAGCAGCCGAAACAGGGGTGCGGTGACCCAGTACTTC

abundance: once
j_gene: TRBJ1-3
d_gene: -
v_gene: TRBV20-1
CDR3aa: CSAKAGNTIYF
CDR3nt: TGCAGCGCCAAAGCGGGCAACACCATATATTTT

abundance: -
j_gene: TRBJ2-6
d_gene: -
v_gene: TRBV11-3
CDR3aa: CASSQGGVGSGANVLTF
CDR3nt: TGTGCCAGCAGCCAAGGGGGGGTGGGCTCTGGGGCCAACGTCCTGACTTTC

abundance: -
j_gene: TRBJ2-5
d_gene: TRBD2
v_gene: TRBV5-1
CDR3aa: CASSSGGSGETQYF
CDR3nt: TGCGCCAGCAGCTCCGGGGGTAGCGGGGAGACCCAGTACTTC

abundance: -
j_gene: TRBJ1-5
d_gene: TRBD1
v_gene: TRBV5-5
CDR3aa: CASSLGQVRNQPQHF
CDR3nt: TGTGCCAGCAGCTTAGGACAGGTACGGAATCAGCCCCAGCATTTT

abundance: -
j_gene: TRBJ2-3
d_gene: TRBD2
v_gene: TRBV2
CDR3aa: CASRRTSGGGDTQYF
CDR3nt: TGTGCCAGCAGGAGGACTAGCGGGGGGGGCGATACGCAGTATTTT

abundance: few
j_gene: TRBJ2-3
d_gene: TRBD2
v_gene: TRBV6-1
CDR3aa: CATLKRGGKNTQYF
CDR3nt: TGTGCCACCCTTAAGCGGGGGGGAAAAAATACGCAGTATTTT

abundance: -
j_gene: TRBJ2-1
d_gene: TRBD2
v_gene: TRBV9
CDR3aa: CASSGGLAAYNEQFF
CDR3nt: TGTGCCAGCAGCGGGGGACTAGCGGCCTACAATGAGCAGTTCTTC

abundance: -
j_gene: TRBJ2-2
d_gene: TRBD2
v_gene: TRBV6-5
CDR3aa: CASSGLAGNTGELFF
CDR3nt: TGTGCCAGCAGTGGACTAGCGGGGAACACCGGGGAGCTGTTTTTT

abundance: -
j_gene: TRBJ1-1
d_gene: TRBD1
v_gene: TRBV19
CDR3aa: CASSSSTPGQSMTEAFF
CDR3nt: TGTGCCAGTAGCAGCAGCACTCCGGGACAGAGCATGACTGAAGCTTTCTTT

abundance: -
j_gene: TRBJ2-1
d_gene: -
v_gene: TRBV7-5
CDR3aa: CARSLAAGGLRYNEQFF
CDR3nt: TGTGCCAGAAGCTTAGCTGCGGGAGGGCTTCGGTACAATGAGCAGTTCTTC

abundance: -
j_gene: TRBJ1-1
d_gene: -
v_gene: TRBV15
CDR3aa: CATSRGPGNTEAFF
CDR3nt: TGTGCCACCAGCAGAGGTCCGGGGAACACTGAAGCTTTCTTT

abundance: -
j_gene: TRBJ2-3
d_gene: -
v_gene: TRBV5-5
CDR3aa: CASSLDIYTQYF
CDR3nt: TGTGCCAGCAGCCTGGACATTTATACGCAGTATTTT

abundance: once
j_gene: TRBJ1-2
d_gene: -
v_gene: TRBV11-2
CDR3aa: CASSLDPGGGILGYTF
CDR3nt: TGTGCCAGCAGCTTAGATCCGGGAGGGGGTATTCTCGGCTACACCTTC

abundance: -
j_gene: TRBJ1-1
d_gene: TRBD1
v_gene: TRBV7-6
CDR3aa: CASSTGQGNTEAFF
CDR3nt: TGTGCCAGCAGCACGGGACAGGGGAACACTGAAGCTTTCTTT

abundance: -
j_gene: TRBJ2-3
d_gene: TRBD1
v_gene: TRBV11-2
CDR3aa: CASSGPTGKADTQYF
CDR3nt: TGTGCCAGCAGCGGACCGACAGGGAAGGCAGATACGCAGTATTTT

abundance: -
j_gene: TRBJ2-5
d_gene: TRBD2
v_gene: TRBV6-8
CDR3aa: CASRGLAGVFVQETQYF
CDR3nt: TGTGCCAGCAGGGGACTAGCGGGAGTTTTCGTCCAAGAGACCCAGTACTTC

abundance: once
j_gene: TRBJ2-1
d_gene: -
v_gene: TRBV7-2
CDR3aa: CASSVLSSYNEQFF
CDR3nt: TGTGCCAGCAGCGTCCTCAGCTCCTACAATGAGCAGTTCTTC